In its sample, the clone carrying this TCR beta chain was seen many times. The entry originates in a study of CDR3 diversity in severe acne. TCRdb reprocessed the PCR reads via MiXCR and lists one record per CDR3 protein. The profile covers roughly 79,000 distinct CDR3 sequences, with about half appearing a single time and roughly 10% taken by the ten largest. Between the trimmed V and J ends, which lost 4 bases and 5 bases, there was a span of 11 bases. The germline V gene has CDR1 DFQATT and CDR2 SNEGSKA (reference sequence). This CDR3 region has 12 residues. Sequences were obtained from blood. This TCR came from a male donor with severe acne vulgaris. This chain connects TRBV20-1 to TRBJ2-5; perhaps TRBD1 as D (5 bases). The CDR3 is CSATGLGETQYF. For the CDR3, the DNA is TGCAGTGCTACAGGGTTAGGGGAGACCCAGTACTTC.